This T cell receptor (beta chain) derives from a study of T cell responses to AZD1222 COVID-19 vaccine. As concerns this clone: Its antigen remains unidentified.

CDR1 is MNHEY, CDR2 SVGEGT, per germline. V lost 2 bases and J lost 7, with 3 bases in between. The CDR3 covers 12 residues. Study-level findings and limits: The CD4 TCRs associated with vaccination extended across spike and predominated at 160-218 and 743-854. Seropositive AZD1222 recipients at baseline numbered only five or six. Repertoire sampling occurred only after the peak T cell response.

Measured with immunoSEQ multiplex PCR; TCRdb has only the in-frame clones, and not every one. The sample yields some 150,000 clones, about nine tenths seen once. This TCR was recovered from an adult in good health. The chain links TRBV6-2 or TRBV6-3 to TRBJ1-6; D call uncertain. This material consisted of peripheral blood, taken on day 0 of MenACWY control vaccination. CDR3 loop: CASSYPNSPLHF. For the CDR3, the DNA is TGTGCCAGCAGTTACCCAAATTCACCCCTCCACTTT.